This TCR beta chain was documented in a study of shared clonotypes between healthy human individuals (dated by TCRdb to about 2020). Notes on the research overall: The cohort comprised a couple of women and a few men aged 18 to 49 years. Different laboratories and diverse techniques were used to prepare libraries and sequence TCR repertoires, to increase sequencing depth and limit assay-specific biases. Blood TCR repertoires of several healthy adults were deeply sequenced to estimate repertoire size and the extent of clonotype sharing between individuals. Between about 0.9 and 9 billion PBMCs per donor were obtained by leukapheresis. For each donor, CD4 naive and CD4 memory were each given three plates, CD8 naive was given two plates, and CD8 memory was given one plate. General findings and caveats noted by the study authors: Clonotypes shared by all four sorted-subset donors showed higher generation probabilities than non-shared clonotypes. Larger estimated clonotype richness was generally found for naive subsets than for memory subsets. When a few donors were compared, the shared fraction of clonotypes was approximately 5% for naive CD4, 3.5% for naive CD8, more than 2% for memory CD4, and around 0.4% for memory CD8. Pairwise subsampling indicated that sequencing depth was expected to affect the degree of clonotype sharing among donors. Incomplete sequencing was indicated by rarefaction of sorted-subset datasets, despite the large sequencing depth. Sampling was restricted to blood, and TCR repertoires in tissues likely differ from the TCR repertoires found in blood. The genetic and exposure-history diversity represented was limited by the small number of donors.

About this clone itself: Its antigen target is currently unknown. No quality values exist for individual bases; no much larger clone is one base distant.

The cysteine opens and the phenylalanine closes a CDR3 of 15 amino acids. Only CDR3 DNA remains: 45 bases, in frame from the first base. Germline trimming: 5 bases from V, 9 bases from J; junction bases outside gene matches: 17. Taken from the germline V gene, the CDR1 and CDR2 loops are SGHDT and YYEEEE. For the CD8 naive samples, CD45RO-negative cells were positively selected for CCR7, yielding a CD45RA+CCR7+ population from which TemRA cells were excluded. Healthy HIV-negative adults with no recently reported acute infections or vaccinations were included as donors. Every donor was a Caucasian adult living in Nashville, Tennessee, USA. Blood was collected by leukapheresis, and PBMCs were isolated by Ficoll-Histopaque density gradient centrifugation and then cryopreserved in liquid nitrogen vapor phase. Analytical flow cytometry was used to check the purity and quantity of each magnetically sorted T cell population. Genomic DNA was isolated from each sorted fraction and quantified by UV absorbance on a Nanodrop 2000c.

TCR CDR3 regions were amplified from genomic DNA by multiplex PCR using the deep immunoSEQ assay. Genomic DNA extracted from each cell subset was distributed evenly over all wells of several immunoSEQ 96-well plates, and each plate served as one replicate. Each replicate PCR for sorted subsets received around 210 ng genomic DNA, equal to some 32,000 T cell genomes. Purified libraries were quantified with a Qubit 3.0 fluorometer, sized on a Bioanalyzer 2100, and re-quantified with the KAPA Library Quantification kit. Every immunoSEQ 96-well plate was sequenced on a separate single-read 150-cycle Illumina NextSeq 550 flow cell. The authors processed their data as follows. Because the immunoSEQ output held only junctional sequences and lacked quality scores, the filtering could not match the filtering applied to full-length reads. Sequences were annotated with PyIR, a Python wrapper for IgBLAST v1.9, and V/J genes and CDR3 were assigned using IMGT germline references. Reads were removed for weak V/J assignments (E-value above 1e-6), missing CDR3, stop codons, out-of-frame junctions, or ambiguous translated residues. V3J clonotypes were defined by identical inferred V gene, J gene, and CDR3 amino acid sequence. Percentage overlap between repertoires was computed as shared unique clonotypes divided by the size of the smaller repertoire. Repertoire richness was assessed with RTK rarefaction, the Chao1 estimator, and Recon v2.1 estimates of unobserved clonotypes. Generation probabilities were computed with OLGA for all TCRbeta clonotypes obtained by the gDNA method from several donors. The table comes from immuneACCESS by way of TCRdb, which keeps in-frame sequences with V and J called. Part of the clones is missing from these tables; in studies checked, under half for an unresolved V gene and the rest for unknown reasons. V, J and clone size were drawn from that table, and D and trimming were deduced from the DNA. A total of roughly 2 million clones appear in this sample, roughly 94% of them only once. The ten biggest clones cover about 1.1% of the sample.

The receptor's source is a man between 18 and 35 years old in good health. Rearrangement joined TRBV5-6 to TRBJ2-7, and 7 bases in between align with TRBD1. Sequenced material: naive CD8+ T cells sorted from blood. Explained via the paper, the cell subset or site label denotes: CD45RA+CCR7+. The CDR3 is CASSYTGANPLGQYF. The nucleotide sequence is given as TGTGCCAGCAGTTATACAGGGGCAAACCCCCTCGGGCAGTACTTC.